Presented here are 4 T cell receptor beta chains from one specimen sequenced in a study of blood T cell repertoires in COVID-19. Using immunoSEQ multiplex PCR, the repertoire was profiled, and TCRdb retains in-frame clones only, with some absent. Counted here are about 160,000 clones, 92% occurring once; the ten biggest clones make up 4.8%. Material for sequencing was peripheral blood. Source of these receptors: a man aged 25 to 45 with COVID-19, enrolled during active disease.

The J gene is TRBJ1-1, the V gene TRBV2; 7 nucleotides agree with TRBD1. Germline assignment: CDR1 SNHLY and CDR2 FYNNEI. Trimming took 7 bases from V and 1 from J; bases not matched to a gene: 6. The CDR3 has 14 amino acids. CDR3 sequence reads: CASIPTGRNTEAFF. The CDR3 DNA sequence: TGTGCCAGCATCCCGACAGGGCGGAACACTGAAGCTTTCTTT.

The chain couples TRBV27 to TRBJ1-2; 9 positions agree with TRBD1. This CDR3 is 14 amino acids long. The V segment lost 6 bases and the J segment 4 bases; nucleotides outside the gene matches: 6. Germline V gene data show CDR1 as MNHEY and CDR2 as SMNVEV (reference sequence). In DNA, the CDR3 is TGTGCCAGCAGCCTAACAGGGGGCGGCTATGGCTACACCTTC. It specifies CASSLTGGGYGYTF.

The chain carries TRBV13 and TRBJ2-1; D ambiguous. Germline CDR1 reads PRHDT; CDR2 reads FYEKMQ (reference sequence). V dropped 3 bases and J dropped 0 bases, with 9 bases sitting between them. This CDR3 is 15 amino acids long. CDR3 coding DNA: TGTGCCAGCAGCTTTGGCGGTAGCTCCTACAATGAGCAGTTCTTC. Amino acids: CASSFGGSSYNEQFF. The entire variable domain, with the rest obtained from reference TRBV13 and TRBJ2-1, is as follows: AAGVIQSPRHLIKEKRETATLKCYPIPRHDTVYWYQQGPGQDPQFLISFYEKMQSDKGSIPDRFSAQQFSDYHSELNMSSLELGDSALYFCASSFGGSSYNEQFFGPGTRLTVL.

V gene TRBV4-1 combines with J gene TRBJ2-1, with TRBD2 matching over 12 bases. V shed 1 base, J shed 10 bases, and the junction held 8 bases outside the gene matches. Germline assignment: CDR1 MGHRA and CDR2 YSYEKL. The CDR3 totals 16 residues. For the CDR3, the DNA is TGCGCCAGCAGCCAAGCGAAGGGGCTAGCGGGAGGGGAGCAGTTCTTC. Protein: CASSQAKGLAGGEQFF.